This T cell receptor beta chain was retrieved from a study of T cell repertoires and HLA-DP antigens. With regard to this clone: Its specificity is not known.

Data came from immunoSEQ multiplex PCR; TCRdb stores just in-frame clones and leaves some out. The sample lists almost 90,000 clones; 86% were seen once. Germline V lookup: CDR1 MDHEN, CDR2 SYDVKM. CDR3 length: 15 residues. V gave up 3 bases and J gave up 7 bases, with 16 bases separating them. The sequencing input was CD4+ T cells from PBMCs. V is TRBV28 and J is TRBJ1-5; D is unresolved. This receptor was taken from a man in his fifties in good health and CMV-seronegative. The DNA for the CDR3 is TGTGCCAGCAGTTTCCGCGGTTTATCAAGCCAGCCCCAGCATTTT. This translates into CASSFRGLSSQPQHF.